Here is one T cell receptor (beta chain) with its context. Its antigen is not identified. Libraries were prepared by immunoSEQ multiplex PCR; TCRdb keeps only in-frame clonotypes and omits some of them. Of roughly 71,000 clones detected, roughly 84% appear once; the ten largest clones hold about 0.72%. This specimen belongs to a study of OX40 agonist ivuxolimab in advanced cancers. Study-wide context: Treatment of patients was with ivuxolimab, an agonistic anti-OX40 (CD134) antibody. Notes on the study in general: Among expanded peripheral T cells, antigen specificity went undetermined.

At cycle 4 day 1, cycle 7 day 1, and baseline, blood was sampled. The CDR3 is 12 residues long. V shed 5 bases and J 7 bases; nucleotides not matched to a gene: 4. Germline V gene sequence: CDR1 SGHTA, CDR2 FQGNSA. This TCR was recovered from an adult with an advanced solid tumor such as melanoma, head and neck, liver or kidney cancer. V usage is TRBV7-2 and J usage is TRBJ1-2; 7 nucleotides align to TRBD1. Sequenced here: CD4+ or CD8+ T cells sorted from blood, sampled in a trial of the OX40 agonist ivuxolimab. The CDR3 coding sequence is TGTGCCAGCAGCCATCGACAGGGTGGCTACACCTTC. It codes for CASSHRQGGYTF. The variable domain in full, completed from reference TRBV7-2 and TRBJ1-2, reads GAGVSQSPSNKVTEKGKDVELRCDPISGHTALYWYRQSLGQGLEFLIYFQGNSAPDKSGLPSDRFSAERTGGSVSTLTIQRTQQEDSAVYLCASSHRQGGYTFGSGTRLTVV.